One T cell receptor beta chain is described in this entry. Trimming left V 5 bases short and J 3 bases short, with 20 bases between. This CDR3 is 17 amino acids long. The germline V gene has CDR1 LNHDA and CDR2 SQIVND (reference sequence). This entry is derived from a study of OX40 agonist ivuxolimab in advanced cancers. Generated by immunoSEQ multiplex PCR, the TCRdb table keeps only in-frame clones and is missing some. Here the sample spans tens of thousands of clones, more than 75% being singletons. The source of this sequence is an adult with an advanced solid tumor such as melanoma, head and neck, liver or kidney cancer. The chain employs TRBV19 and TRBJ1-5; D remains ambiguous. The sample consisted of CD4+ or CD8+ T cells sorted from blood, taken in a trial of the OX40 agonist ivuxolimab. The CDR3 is CASSWRDLDWANQPQHF. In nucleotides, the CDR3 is TGTGCCAGTAGTTGGCGTGATCTGGATTGGGCCAATCAGCCCCAGCATTTT.